This T cell receptor beta chain was sequenced for a study of blood T cell repertoires in COVID-19 (dated by TCRdb to 2019 to 2021). With regard to the full study: Samples from collaborators originated in the United States, Italy and Spain and spanned both the acute and convalescent phases of COVID-19. A de-identified subject ID, COVID-19 status, age in years and sex were almost always included in the sample metadata. Where available, HLA class I and class II types were taken from metadata supplied by the sample provider and were not determined by assay-based typing. A freely available public database, intended as a resource for researchers studying the immune response to SARS-CoV-2, is where the repertoires were released. The prospective study material was composed of cDNA or gDNA derived from T cells, B-cell-depleted T cells, or PBMCs. Subjects who had been exposed to COVID-19, were actively infected with it, or had recovered from it provided the deeply sampled blood TCRbeta repertoires that made up the dataset. Samples came from the ongoing ImmuneRACE study (first 160 participants) plus 1,254 subjects from 6 global collaborators.

Whole blood was collected in K2EDTA tubes by collaborating institutions according to the institutions' own protocols. For TCRbeta analysis, collaborators shipped samples as frozen whole blood, isolated PBMCs, or DNA extracted from either of those sample types. TCRbeta CDR3 regions were amplified from genomic DNA by means of the immunoSEQ Assay, a bias-controlled multiplex PCR. As for the original processing: The number of nucleated cells in each sample was estimated from the amplification of reference gene primers within the assay. To quantify the absolute abundance of each unique TCRbeta CDR3 rearrangement, sequence reads were collapsed and filtered. For each sample, productive Simpson clonality was calculated as the square root of Simpson's diversity index over productive rearrangements. TCRdb took this table from immuneACCESS and kept in-frame rearrangements with V and J called. Such tables lack part of the clones; where checked against another copy, unresolved V genes explain under half of the gap, and the rest is unexplained. V and J calls and clone size are those listed in that table; D and trimming were worked out from the DNA. This sample holds some 75,000 clones; around 89% were observed only once. The ten biggest clones cover around 0.58% of the sample.

A note on this clone: Its antigen specificity is not known. The input lacks base qualities; no much larger clone sits a single base away.

V loses 4 bases, J loses 1 base, and the germline ends lie 13 bases apart. Including the terminal cysteine and phenylalanine, the CDR3 comprises 15 residues. The kept DNA is CDR3 alone, 45 bases in frame from the first base. CDR1 and CDR2, per the germline V gene, are SGDLS and YYNGEE. The study at large found these results: The quantity of clinical and demographic metadata differed by source and by participant and was supplied without curation.

The sequenced material came from peripheral blood. The V gene is TRBV9 and the J gene is TRBJ2-3; D gene: possibly TRBD1, on 5 matching bases. This receptor was obtained from a man aged 60-69 years with acute or convalescent COVID-19. The CDR3: CASSPLGERTDTQYF. The DNA sequence is as follows: TGTGCCAGCAGCCCTTTAGGGGAACGCACAGATACGCAGTATTTT.